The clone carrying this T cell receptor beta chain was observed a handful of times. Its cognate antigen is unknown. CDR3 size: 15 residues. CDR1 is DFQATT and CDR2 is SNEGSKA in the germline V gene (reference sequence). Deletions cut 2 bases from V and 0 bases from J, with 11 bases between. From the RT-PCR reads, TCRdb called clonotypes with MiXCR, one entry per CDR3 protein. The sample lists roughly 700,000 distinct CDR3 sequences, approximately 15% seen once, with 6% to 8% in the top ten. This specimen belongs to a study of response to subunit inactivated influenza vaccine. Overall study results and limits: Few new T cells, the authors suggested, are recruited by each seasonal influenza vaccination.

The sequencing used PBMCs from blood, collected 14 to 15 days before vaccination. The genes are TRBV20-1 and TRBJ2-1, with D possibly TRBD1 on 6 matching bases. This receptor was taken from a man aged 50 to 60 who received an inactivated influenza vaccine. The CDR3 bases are TGCAGTGCTAGACAGGGGCCTTACTCCTACAATGAGCAGTTCTTC. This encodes CSARQGPYSYNEQFF.